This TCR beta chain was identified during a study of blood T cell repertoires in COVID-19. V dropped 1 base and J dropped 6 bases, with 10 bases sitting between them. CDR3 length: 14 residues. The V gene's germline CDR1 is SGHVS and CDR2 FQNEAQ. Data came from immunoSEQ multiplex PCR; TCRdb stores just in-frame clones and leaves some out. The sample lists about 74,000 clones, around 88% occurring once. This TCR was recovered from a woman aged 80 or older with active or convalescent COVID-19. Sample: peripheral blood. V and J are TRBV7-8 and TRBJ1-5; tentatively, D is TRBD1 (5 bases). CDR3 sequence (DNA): TGTGCCAGCAGCTTAGTCCGGAGGGGTCAGCCCCAGCATTTT. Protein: CASSLVRRGQPQHF. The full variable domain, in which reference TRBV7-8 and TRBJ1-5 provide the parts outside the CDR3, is GAGVSQSPRYKVAKRGQDVALRCDPISGHVSLFWYQQALGQGPEFLTYFQNEAQLDKSGLPSDRFFAERPEGSVSTLKIQRTQQEDSAVYLCASSLVRRGQPQHFGDGTRLSIL.